The 27 T cell receptor beta chains given below trace back to one sample, sequenced in a study of blood T cell repertoires in COVID-19. Only in-frame clones appear in the TCRdb table, and some are missing; sequencing was by immunoSEQ multiplex PCR. The sample yields under 250,000 clones, 80% to 90% seen once. Sequences were obtained from peripheral blood. The receptors were sampled from a man in his fifties or sixties with active or convalescent COVID-19.

The chain uses TRBV10-3 and TRBJ2-5; no reliable D call. V shed 4 bases and J shed 2 bases, with 11 bases lying between them. CDR3 size: 14 residues. Looked up from germline, CDR1 is ENHRY and CDR2 is SYGVKD. The CDR3 loop reads CAISVAPAQETQYF. CDR3 coding DNA: TGTGCCATCAGTGTCGCGCCAGCGCAAGAGACCCAGTACTTC.

This chain uses TRBV5-1 with TRBJ2-5; 9 nucleotides agree with TRBD2. The CDR3 runs to 16 residues. CDR1 SGHRS and CDR2 YFSETQ come from the germline V gene. V was pared by 4 bases and J by 4 bases, with 11 bases of the junction left unmatched. The CDR3 nucleotides read TGCGCCAGCAGCCCTCCCCCCGCGGGAGGGGGAGAGACCCAGTACTTC. Its protein is CASSPPPAGGGETQYF. Supplemented by reference TRBV5-1 and TRBJ2-5, the full variable domain reads KAGVTQTPRYLIKTRGQQVTLSCSPISGHRSVSWYQQTPGQGLQFLFEYFSETQRNKGNFPGRFSGRQFSNSRSEMNVSTLELGDSALYLCASSPPPAGGGETQYFGPGTRLLVL.

Here the CDR3 reads CASSQSVMAGGGETQYF. The CDR3 nucleotides are TGTGCCAGCAGCCAAAGCGTAATGGCGGGAGGGGGCGAGACCCAGTACTTC. The chain employs TRBV5-4 and TRBJ2-5; 9 nucleotides align to TRBD2. Germline V gene sequence: CDR1 SGHNT, CDR2 YYREEE (reference sequence). The V gene end was trimmed by 4 bases and the J gene end by 5 bases; junction bases not matched to a gene: 15. The length of the CDR3 is 17 residues.

The V call is TRBV12-3 or TRBV12-4, the J call TRBJ2-5; D might be TRBD1 (5 bases). Between the trimmed V and J ends, which lost 7 bases and 0 bases, there was a span of 9 bases. The CDR3 length is 13 residues. The CDR3 bases are TGTGCCAGCACCCGGACACACCAAGAGACCCAGTACTTC. Translated, it gives CASTRTHQETQYF.

This clone was observed a handful of times. The chain recombines TRBV29-1 with TRBJ1-2, with D tentatively TRBD1 (5 bases). CDR1 is SQVTM and CDR2 is ANQGSEA in the germline V gene. Trimming cost V 3 bases and J 8 bases, with 13 bases left between them. The CDR3 loop spans 12 amino acids. CDR3 sequence: CSVDARGGGYTF. The CDR3 nucleotides are TGCAGCGTTGATGCCCGGGGGGGAGGCTACACCTTC.

The V gene is TRBV19, the J gene TRBJ1-5, with D tentatively TRBD1 (6 bases). Trimming removed 5 bases from V and 2 bases from J, with 13 bases in between. The CDR3 contains 15 residues. Germline CDR1 is LNHDA and CDR2 is SQIVND (reference sequence). CDR3 coding DNA: TGTGCCAGTAGTGAACAGGGCGGACGCAATCAGCCCCAGCATTTT. As protein: CASSEQGGRNQPQHF.

Only one count was recorded for this clone. The chain uses TRBV4-1 and TRBJ2-5, with 9 bases identical to TRBD2. The J segment lost 5 bases and the V segment lost 0 bases, leaving 7 bases of the junction unmatched. The V gene's germline CDR1 is MGHRA and CDR2 YSYEKL. This CDR3 spans 16 amino acids. CDR3 sequence (DNA): TGCGCCAGCAGCCAAGATGCGAGCGGGGGGCTGGAGACCCAGTACTTC. This codes for CASSQDASGGLETQYF.

Here the CDR3 reads CASSPTGGIRAFF. For the CDR3, the DNA is TGTGCCAGCAGCCCTACAGGGGGTATTAGAGCTTTCTTT. The chain combines TRBV7-9 with TRBJ1-1, with TRBD1 matching 8 bases. Germline-derived CDR1 and CDR2 are SEHNR and FQNEAQ (reference sequence). The CDR3 consists of 13 residues. The V segment lost 5 bases and the J segment 10 bases; nucleotides outside the gene matches: 9.

The chain couples TRBV27 to TRBJ1-1, with D unresolved. The CDR3 extends over 13 amino acids. Trimming stripped 3 bases from V and 6 bases from J, with 11 bases between. Germline V gives CDR1 MNHEY, CDR2 SMNVEV (reference sequence). CDR3 coding DNA: TGTGCCAGCAGTTTCGGGGTAAATTCTGAAGCTTTCTTT. It is translated as CASSFGVNSEAFF.

This rearrangement joins TRBV5-1 to TRBJ2-5, with 7 bases matching TRBD1. J was trimmed by 5 bases and V by 2 bases; bases with no gene match: 9. The CDR3 has 15 residues. Looked up from germline, CDR1 is SGHRS and CDR2 is YFSETQ. CDR3 nucleotides: TGCGCCAGCAGCTTAGGGGGCGCTTCGGGCGAGACCCAGTACTTC. Translating gives CASSLGGASGETQYF.

V usage is TRBV16 and J usage is TRBJ1-2; unclear D gene. This CDR3 has 14 residues. CDR1 is KGHSY and CDR2 is FQNENV in the germline V gene. With 2 bases removed from V and 1 base from J, the gap between germline ends came to 8 bases. The CDR3 sequence is CASSQIQINYGYTF. The CDR3 DNA sequence: TGTGCCAGCAGCCAAATCCAGATTAACTATGGCTACACCTTC.

The genes are TRBV30 and TRBJ2-7; D is uncertain. The germline V gene encodes CDR1 GTSNPN and CDR2 SVGIG (reference sequence). The V end lost 6 bases, the J end lost 12 bases, and 15 bases lay between the germline ends. The CDR3 runs to 10 residues. The CDR3 is CACSLSPGYF. The CDR3 DNA reads as TGTGCCTGTTCCTTGAGTCCGGGGTACTTC.

This clone was seen a handful of times. The chain links TRBV6-1 to TRBJ2-3, with 9 bases aligning to TRBD2. The length of the CDR3 is 16 residues. Per germline, CDR1 MNHNS and CDR2 SASEGT. The J segment lost 7 bases and the V segment lost 2 bases, leaving 10 bases of the junction unmatched. The CDR3 coding sequence is TGTGCCAGCAGTGAATGGCCTAGCGGGGTCCGGAATACGCAGTATTTT. Translation gives CASSEWPSGVRNTQYF.

The chain uses TRBV7-9 and TRBJ1-1; TRBD1 is a possible D gene (6 bases). Trimming shortened V by 2 bases and J by 0 bases, and 10 bases separated the two germline ends. Germline CDR1 is SEHNR and CDR2 is FQNEAQ (reference sequence). CDR3 length equals 15 residues. The CDR3, as DNA: TGTGCCAGCAGCTTACACCGGGACATGAACACTGAAGCTTTCTTT. It codes for CASSLHRDMNTEAFF.

The rearrangement links TRBV12-5 to TRBJ1-5, with D possibly TRBD1 on 5 matching bases. V gave up 0 bases and J gave up 6 bases, with 18 bases separating them. Germline CDR1 reads LGHNT; CDR2 reads FRNRAP. This CDR3 is built from 17 residues. CDR3 sequence (DNA): TGTGCTAGTGGTTTGGTAATGGGGGGTGGCCTGGGTCAGCCCCAGCATTTT. It is translated as CASGLVMGGGLGQPQHF.

The CDR3 DNA is TGTGCCAGCGGTTTCTTGGGAGACCAGCCCCAGCATTTT. It yields the protein CASGFLGDQPQHF. This chain connects TRBV2 to TRBJ1-5; D is unresolved. Trimming left V 8 bases short and J 7 bases short, with 15 bases between. This CDR3 region has 13 residues. The germline V gene encodes CDR1 SNHLY and CDR2 FYNNEI.

This chain connects TRBV2 to TRBJ1-5; a weak D match, TRBD1 (6 bases). The CDR3 sequence is 14 residues long. The germline CDR1 and CDR2 sequences are SNHLY and FYNNEI. The ends were cut back, 8 bases at V and 6 bases at J, with 17 bases in the middle. The DNA for the CDR3 is TGTGCCAGCCGAAGATCGACAGGAATTCAGCCCCAGCATTTT. The encoded protein is CASRRSTGIQPQHF.

The CDR3 DNA reads TGTGCCAGCAGCTTAGCGTTCTACGAGCAGTACTTC. Protein: CASSLAFYEQYF. V and J are TRBV11-2 and TRBJ2-7; D unclear. The CDR3 runs to 12 residues. The ends were cut back, 1 base at V and 3 bases at J, with 4 bases in the middle. The V gene's germline CDR1 is SGHAT and CDR2 FQNNGV.

The chain combines TRBV5-4 with TRBJ1-2, with D unresolved. This CDR3 comprises 15 residues. V dropped 0 bases and J dropped 6 bases, with 15 bases sitting between them. Germline lookup yields CDR1 SGHNT and CDR2 YYREEE (reference sequence). CDR3 bases: TGTGCCAGCAGCTTGGTACAGACCATGCCGAATGGCTACACCTTC. Translation gives CASSLVQTMPNGYTF.

This rearrangement joins TRBV7-2 to TRBJ1-2; 7 bases fit TRBD1. This CDR3 is built from 16 residues. V lost 1 base and J lost 2; bases outside the gene matches: 7. Germline-derived CDR1 and CDR2 are SGHTA and FQGNSA. Written as DNA, the CDR3 is TGTGCCAGCAGCTTAGGTATGGGACAGAGAAACTATGGCTACACCTTC. Amino acid sequence: CASSLGMGQRNYGYTF.

The CDR3 protein is CASSALAGGGYEQYF. DNA of the CDR3: TGTGCCAGCAGTGCCCTAGCGGGAGGGGGTTACGAGCAGTACTTC. The rearrangement uses TRBV6-4 and TRBJ2-7; 12 positions match TRBD2. The CDR3 contains 15 residues. Trimming cost V 4 bases and J 4 bases; bases outside gene matches: 5. CDR1 and CDR2 from the germline V gene are MRHNA and SNTAGT.

The genes are TRBV24-1 and TRBJ1-5; D unresolved. In germline, CDR1 is KGHDR, CDR2 SFDVKD. V lost 7 bases to trimming and J lost 0 bases, with 6 bases between them. This CDR3 is built from 13 residues. The CDR3 is CATSPNSNQPQHF. DNA of the CDR3: TGTGCCACCAGCCCAAATAGCAATCAGCCCCAGCATTTT.

This clone was found a few times. Other nucleotide sequences in the sample specify the same CDR3. The J gene is TRBJ1-5, the V gene TRBV7-9; TRBD1 aligns across 9 bases. This CDR3 contains 13 residues. In germline, CDR1 is SEHNR, CDR2 FQNEAQ (reference sequence). Trimming removed 5 bases from V and 5 bases from J; junction bases left unmatched: 1. The CDR3 is CASSRDRDQPQHF. CDR3 in DNA: TGTGCCAGCAGCCGGGACAGGGATCAGCCCCAGCATTTT.

The chain links TRBV3-1 (or the pseudogene TRBV3-2) to TRBJ1-5; 9 bases map to TRBD1. CDR3 length: 15 amino acids. Germline V gene lookup returns CDR1 LGHDT and CDR2 YNNKEL (reference sequence). Trimming removed 5 bases from V and 0 bases from J; junction bases left unmatched: 2. CDR3 nucleotide sequence: TGTGCCAGCAGCGGGACAGGGTTTAGCAATCAGCCCCAGCATTTT. This gives the protein CASSGTGFSNQPQHF.

The V gene is TRBV29-1, the J gene TRBJ1-1; tentatively, D is TRBD1 (5 bases). CDR1 is SQVTM, CDR2 ANQGSEA, per germline. CDR3 length: 13 residues. The V end lost 4 bases, the J end lost 1 base, and 10 bases lay between the germline ends. The CDR3, as DNA: TGCAGCGTTGTGGCGGGGCCGAACACTGAAGCTTTCTTT. Translated, it gives CSVVAGPNTEAFF.

This chain joins TRBV5-4 and TRBJ1-2, with D perhaps matching TRBD1 (6 bases). The CDR3 totals 14 residues. Trimming pared 4 bases from V and 8 bases from J, leaving 18 bases between. CDR1 is SGHNT, CDR2 YYREEE, per germline (reference sequence). CDR3 sequence reads: CASSLTQGQLGYTF. CDR3 sequence (DNA): TGTGCCAGCAGCCTAACACAAGGACAGTTGGGCTACACCTTC.

The sample holds one count of this clone. The rearrangement joins TRBV18 to TRBJ1-2; D might be TRBD1 (5 bases). Trimming cost V 1 base and J 1 base, with 10 bases left between them. The CDR3 length is 15 residues. Germline V CDR1 and CDR2: KGHSH, LQKENI. This chain's CDR3 is CASSPRSDNNYGYTF. The CDR3 region has the DNA TGTGCCAGCTCACCACGTTCGGACAATAACTATGGCTACACCTTC. Based on the CDR3 plus reference TRBV18 and TRBJ1-2, the full variable domain is NAGVMQNPRHLVRRRGQEARLRCSPMKGHSHVYWYRQLPEEGLKFMVYLQKENIIDESGMPKERFSAEFPKEGPSILRIQQVVRGDSAAYFCASSPRSDNNYGYTFGSGTRLTVV.